Sequencing of this T cell receptor (beta chain) was carried out in a study of response to subunit inactivated influenza vaccine. One entry per CDR3 protein results from TCRdb running MiXCR on the RT-PCR reads. In the table there are about 570,000 distinct CDR3 sequences, about 10% of which are singletons. CDR1 and CDR2 (germline): SGHTA, FQGNSA. The CDR3 loop spans 16 amino acids. Trimming removed 2 bases at V and 0 bases at J, with 11 bases between. This sample was also put to use in a study of T cells expressing NK-cell markers. That work contributes: Making the TCR beta cDNA relied on 5'RACE template switching with UMIs.

The chain employs TRBV7-2 and TRBJ2-1; no reliable D call. The receptor was isolated from a man between 45 and 60 years old who received an inactivated influenza vaccine. Material: PBMCs from blood, obtained on the day of vaccination. CDR3 sequence (DNA): TGTGCCAGCAGCTTATATTCACAGCTCTCCTACAATGAGCAGTTCTTC. Its translation is CASSLYSQLSYNEQFF.